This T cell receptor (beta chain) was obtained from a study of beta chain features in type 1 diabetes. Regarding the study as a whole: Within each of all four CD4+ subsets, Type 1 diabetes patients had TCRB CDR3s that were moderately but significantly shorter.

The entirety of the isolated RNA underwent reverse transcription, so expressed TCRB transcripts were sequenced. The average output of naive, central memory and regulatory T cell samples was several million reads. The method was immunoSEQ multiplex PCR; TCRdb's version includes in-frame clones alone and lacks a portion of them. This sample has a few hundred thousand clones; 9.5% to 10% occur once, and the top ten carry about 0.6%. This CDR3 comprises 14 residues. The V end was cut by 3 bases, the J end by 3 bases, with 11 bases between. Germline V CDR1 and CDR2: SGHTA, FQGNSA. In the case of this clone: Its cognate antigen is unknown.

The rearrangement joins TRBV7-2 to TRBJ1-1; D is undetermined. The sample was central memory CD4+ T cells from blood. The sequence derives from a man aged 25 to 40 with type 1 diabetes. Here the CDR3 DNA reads TGTGCCAGCAGCTTGGGTCCCCCATACACTGAAGCTTTCTTT. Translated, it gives CASSLGPPYTEAFF.